This paragraph covers one T cell receptor beta chain sequence. Other DNA sequences in the sample encode the same CDR3. The data stem from a study of blood T cell repertoires in COVID-19. About the research overall: Material from acute and convalescent COVID-19 was sourced from the United States, Italy and Spain. PBMCs, B-cell-depleted T cells, or T cells provided the cDNA or gDNA that made up the material.

The authors' processing: Using reference gene primer amplification, nucleated cell counts were estimated. The assay was immunoSEQ multiplex PCR, and TCRdb's table has in-frame clones only and misses some. That table gives V, J and clone size, and the DNA gave D and trimming. The table has around 250,000 clones, about nine tenths seen once. The sequenced sample consisted of peripheral blood. This receptor was obtained from a woman aged 25 to 39 with active or convalescent COVID-19.

CDR3 amino acids: CASSEDRIYGYTF. Written as DNA, the CDR3 is TGTGCCAGCAGTGAGGACAGGATTTATGGCTACACCTTC. The chain employs TRBV6-1 and TRBJ1-2; TRBD1 matches 7 bases. Germline assignment: CDR1 MNHNS and CDR2 SASEGT. The CDR3 contains 13 residues. The V and J ends lost 3 bases and 5 bases, in that order; junction bases with no gene match: 3.